This TCR beta chain was sequenced during a study of blood T cell repertoires in COVID-19. Sequencing was performed with immunoSEQ multiplex PCR; in TCRdb, only in-frame clones are kept and a portion is missing. Of more than 200,000 clones listed, around 87% are singletons. CDR3 size: 16 residues. The germline gives CDR1 SGHNT, CDR2 YYREEE (reference sequence). The V and J ends lost 7 bases and 4 bases, in that order; junction bases with no gene match: 13. The chain is built from TRBV5-4 and TRBJ1-1; 10 bases are a match to TRBD1. This TCR was sampled from a man aged 30 to 45 in a cohort exposed to, infected with or recovered from COVID-19 (not recorded which). Sample: PBMCs or T cells enriched from blood (not recorded which). The CDR3 sequence is CASYLPGRDRGTEAFF. For the CDR3, the DNA is TGTGCCAGCTATCTGCCCGGGAGGGACAGGGGCACTGAAGCTTTCTTT. Using reference TRBV5-4 and TRBJ1-1 for the parts outside the CDR3, the full variable domain is ETGVTQSPTHLIKTRGQQVTLRCSSQSGHNTVSWYQQALGQGPQFIFQYYREEENGRGNFPPRFSGLQFPNYSSELNVNALELDDSALYLCASYLPGRDRGTEAFFGQGTRLTVV.